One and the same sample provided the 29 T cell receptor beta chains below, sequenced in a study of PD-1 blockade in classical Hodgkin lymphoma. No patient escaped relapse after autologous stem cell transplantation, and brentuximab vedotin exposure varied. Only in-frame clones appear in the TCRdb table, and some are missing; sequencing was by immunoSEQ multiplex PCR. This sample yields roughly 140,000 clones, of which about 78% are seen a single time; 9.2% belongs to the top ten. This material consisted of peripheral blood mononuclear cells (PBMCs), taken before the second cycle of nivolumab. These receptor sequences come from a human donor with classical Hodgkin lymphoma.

The CDR3 sequence: CASSWDTGWETQYF. CDR3 DNA: TGTGCCAGCAGCTGGGACACGGGGTGGGAGACCCAGTACTTC. V usage is TRBV5-6 and J usage is TRBJ2-5, with D maybe TRBD1 (6 bases). From germline, CDR1 is SGHDT and CDR2 YYEEEE. The CDR3 loop spans 14 amino acids. The germline V and J ends were trimmed by 3 bases and 5 bases, with 14 bases remaining between them.

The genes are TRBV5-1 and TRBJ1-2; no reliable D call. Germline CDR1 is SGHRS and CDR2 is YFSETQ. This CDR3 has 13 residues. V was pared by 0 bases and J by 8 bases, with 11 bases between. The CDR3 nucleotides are TGCGCCAGCAGCTTGGCTTTAGGCGCGGGCTACACCTTC. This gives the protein CASSLALGAGYTF.

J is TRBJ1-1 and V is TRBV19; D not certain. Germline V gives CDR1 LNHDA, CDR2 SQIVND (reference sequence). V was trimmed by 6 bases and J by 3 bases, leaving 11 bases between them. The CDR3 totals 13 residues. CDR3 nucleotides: TGTGCCAGTAGGGCTCAGGAAGACACTGAAGCTTTCTTT. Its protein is CASRAQEDTEAFF.

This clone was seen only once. The CDR3 protein is CASSRLRTGVYNEQFF. The CDR3 DNA is TGTGCCAGTAGTAGATTAAGGACAGGGGTTTACAATGAGCAGTTCTTC. The rearrangement joins TRBV19 to TRBJ2-1, with 9 nucleotides matching TRBD1. This CDR3 has 16 residues. The germline V gene has CDR1 LNHDA and CDR2 SQIVND (reference sequence). V shed 4 bases, J shed 4 bases, and the junction held 8 bases outside the gene matches.

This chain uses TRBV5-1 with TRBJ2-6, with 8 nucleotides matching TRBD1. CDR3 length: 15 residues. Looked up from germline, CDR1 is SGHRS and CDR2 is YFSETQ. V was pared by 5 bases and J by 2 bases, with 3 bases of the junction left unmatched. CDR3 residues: CASRTGVAGANVLTF. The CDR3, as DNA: TGCGCCAGCAGGACAGGGGTGGCTGGGGCCAACGTCCTGACTTTC.

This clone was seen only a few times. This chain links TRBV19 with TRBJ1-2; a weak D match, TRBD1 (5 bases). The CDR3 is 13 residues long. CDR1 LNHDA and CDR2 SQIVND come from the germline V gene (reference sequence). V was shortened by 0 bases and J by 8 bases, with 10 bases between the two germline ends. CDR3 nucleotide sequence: TGTGCCAGTAGTATAGATCCAGGGATCGGCTACACCTTC. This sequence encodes CASSIDPGIGYTF.

The CDR3 bases are TGTGCCAGCAGCCAAGATTTCGGCAGGGCAGGGGAAAAACTGTTTTTT. Translation gives CASSQDFGRAGEKLFF. V usage is TRBV4-2 and J usage is TRBJ1-4; the D gene is possibly TRBD1 (5 bases). Germline V lookup: CDR1 LGHNA, CDR2 YNFKEQ. This CDR3 has 16 residues. Trimming cost V 0 bases and J 8 bases, with 16 bases left between them.

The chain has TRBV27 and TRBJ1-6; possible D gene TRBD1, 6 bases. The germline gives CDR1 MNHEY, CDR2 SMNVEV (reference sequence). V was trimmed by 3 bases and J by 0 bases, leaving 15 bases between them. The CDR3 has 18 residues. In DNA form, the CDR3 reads TGTGCCAGCAGTTTTTACCGGGACACGAGCTCCTATAATTCACCCCTCCACTTT. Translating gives CASSFYRDTSSYNSPLHF.

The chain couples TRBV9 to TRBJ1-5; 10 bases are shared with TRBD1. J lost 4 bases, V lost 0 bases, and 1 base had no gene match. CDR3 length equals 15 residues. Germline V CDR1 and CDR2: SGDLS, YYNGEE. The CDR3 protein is CASSVGTGGNQPQHF. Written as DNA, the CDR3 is TGTGCCAGCAGCGTAGGGACAGGGGGTAATCAGCCCCAGCATTTT. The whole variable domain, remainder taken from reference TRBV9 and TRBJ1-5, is DSGVTQTPKHLITATGQRVTLRCSPRSGDLSVYWYQQSLDQGLQFLIQYYNGEERAKGNILERFSAQQFPDLHSELNLSSLELGDSALYFCASSVGTGGNQPQHFGDGTRLSIL.

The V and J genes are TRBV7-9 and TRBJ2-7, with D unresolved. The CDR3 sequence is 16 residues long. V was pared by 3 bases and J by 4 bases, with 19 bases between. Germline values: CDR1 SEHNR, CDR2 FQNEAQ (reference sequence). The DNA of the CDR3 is TGTGCCAGCAGCTTTCTGACTCTGGGCAGCCTTTACGAGCAGTACTTC. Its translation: CASSFLTLGSLYEQYF.

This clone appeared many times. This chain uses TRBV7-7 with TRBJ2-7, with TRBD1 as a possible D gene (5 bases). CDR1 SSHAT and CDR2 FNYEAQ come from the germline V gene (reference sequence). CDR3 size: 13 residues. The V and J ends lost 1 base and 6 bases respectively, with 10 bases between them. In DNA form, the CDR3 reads TGTGCCAGCAGCTTAGAAGCAGGGCTCGAGCAGTACTTC. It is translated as CASSLEAGLEQYF.

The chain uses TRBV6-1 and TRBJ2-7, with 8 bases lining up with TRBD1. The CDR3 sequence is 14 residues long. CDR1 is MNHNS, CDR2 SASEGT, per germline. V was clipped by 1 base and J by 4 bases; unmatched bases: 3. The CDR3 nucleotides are TGTGCCAGCAGTGAAGACTACAGGGGGTACGAGCAGTACTTC. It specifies CASSEDYRGYEQYF.

The CDR3 spells CASSRTGKETQYF. The CDR3 DNA is TGTGCCAGCAGTCGGACTGGTAAAGAGACCCAGTACTTC. The J gene is TRBJ2-5, the V gene TRBV2; weak D call: TRBD2 (5 bases). Looked up from germline, CDR1 is SNHLY and CDR2 is FYNNEI. The CDR3 is made up of 13 amino acids. Trimming shortened V by 5 bases and J by 3 bases, and 10 bases separated the two germline ends. Full variable domain (missing parts from reference TRBV2 and TRBJ2-5): EPEVTQTPSHQVTQMGQEVILRCVPISNHLYFYWYRQILGQKVEFLVSFYNNEISEKSEIFDDQFSVERPDGSNFTLKIRSTKLEDSAMYFCASSRTGKETQYFGPGTRLLVL.

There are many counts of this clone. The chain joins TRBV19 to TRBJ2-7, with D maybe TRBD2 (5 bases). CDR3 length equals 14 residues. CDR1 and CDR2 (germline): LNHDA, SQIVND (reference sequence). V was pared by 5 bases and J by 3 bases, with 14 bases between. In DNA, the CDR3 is TGTGCCAGTAGTGGGGTCGGGGTTGACTACGAGCAGTACTTC. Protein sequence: CASSGVGVDYEQYF.

In DNA form, the CDR3 reads TGTGCCAGCAGTTCTCGAAACACAGGGGGGAATGAGCAGTTCTTC. Translated: CASSSRNTGGNEQFF. The rearrangement joins TRBV27 to TRBJ2-1; 8 nucleotides line up with TRBD1. The CDR3 runs 15 residues. Per germline, CDR1 MNHEY and CDR2 SMNVEV (reference sequence). The trim removed 4 bases at V and 7 bases at J, leaving 9 bases unmatched.

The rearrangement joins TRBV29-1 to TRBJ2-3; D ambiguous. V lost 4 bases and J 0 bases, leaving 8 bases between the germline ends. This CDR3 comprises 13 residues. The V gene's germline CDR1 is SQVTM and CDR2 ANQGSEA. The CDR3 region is CSVAESSTDTQYF. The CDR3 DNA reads TGCAGCGTTGCCGAGTCTAGCACAGATACGCAGTATTTT.

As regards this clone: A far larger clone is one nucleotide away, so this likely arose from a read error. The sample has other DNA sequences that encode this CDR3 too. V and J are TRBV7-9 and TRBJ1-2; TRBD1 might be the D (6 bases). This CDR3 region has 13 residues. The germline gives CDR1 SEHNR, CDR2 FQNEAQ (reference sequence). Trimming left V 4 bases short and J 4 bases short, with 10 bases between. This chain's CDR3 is CASSWDKSYGYTF. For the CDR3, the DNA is TGTGCCAGCAGCTGGGACAAGTCCTATGGCTACACCTTC.

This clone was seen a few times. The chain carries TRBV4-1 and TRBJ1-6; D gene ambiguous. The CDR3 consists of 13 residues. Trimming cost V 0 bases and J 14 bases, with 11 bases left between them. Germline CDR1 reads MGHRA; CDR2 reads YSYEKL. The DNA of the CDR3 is TGCGCCAGCAGCCAAGACAGGAGTCGGGCCCTCCACTTT. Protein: CASSQDRSRALHF.

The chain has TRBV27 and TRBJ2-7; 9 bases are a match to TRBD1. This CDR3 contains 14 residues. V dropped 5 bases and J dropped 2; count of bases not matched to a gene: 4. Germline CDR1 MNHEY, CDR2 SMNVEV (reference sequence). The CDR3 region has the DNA TGTGCCAGCAGTCCACGGACAGGGGCCTACGAGCAGTACTTC. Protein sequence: CASSPRTGAYEQYF.

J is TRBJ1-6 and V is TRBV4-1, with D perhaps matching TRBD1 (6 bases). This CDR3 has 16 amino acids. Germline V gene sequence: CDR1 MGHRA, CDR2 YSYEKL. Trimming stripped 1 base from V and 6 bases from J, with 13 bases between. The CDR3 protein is CASSQVRTESNSPLHF. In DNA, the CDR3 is TGCGCCAGCAGCCAAGTCCGGACAGAGTCTAATTCACCCCTCCACTTT.

The CDR3 DNA sequence: TGTGCCAGCAGCTTCGAATGGTACGAGCAGTACTTC. Its translation is CASSFEWYEQYF. The rearrangement joins TRBV7-9 to TRBJ2-7; the D is unclear. The CDR3 contains 12 residues. V lost 3 bases and J 4 bases, leaving 7 bases between the germline ends. Per the germline V gene, CDR1 is SEHNR and CDR2 is FQNEAQ (reference sequence). The entire variable domain, with the rest obtained from reference TRBV7-9 and TRBJ2-7, is as follows: DTGVSQNPRHKITKRGQNVTFRCDPISEHNRLYWYRQTLGQGPEFLTYFQNEAQLEKSRLLSDRFSAERPKGSFSTLEIQRTEQGDSAMYLCASSFEWYEQYFGPGTRLTVT.

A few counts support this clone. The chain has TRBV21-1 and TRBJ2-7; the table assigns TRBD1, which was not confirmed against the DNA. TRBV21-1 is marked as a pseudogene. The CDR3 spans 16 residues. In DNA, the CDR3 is TGTGCCAGCAGCAAAGTAAATCGGCAGGTGTGCTACGAGCAGTACTTC. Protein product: CASSKVNRQVCYEQYF.

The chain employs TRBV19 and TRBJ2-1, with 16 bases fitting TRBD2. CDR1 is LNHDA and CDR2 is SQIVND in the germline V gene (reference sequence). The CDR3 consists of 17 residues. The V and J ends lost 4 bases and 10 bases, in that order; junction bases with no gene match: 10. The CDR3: CASSTSGLAGGPREQFF. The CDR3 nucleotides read TGTGCCAGTAGTACTTCGGGACTAGCGGGAGGGCCACGAGAGCAGTTCTTC.

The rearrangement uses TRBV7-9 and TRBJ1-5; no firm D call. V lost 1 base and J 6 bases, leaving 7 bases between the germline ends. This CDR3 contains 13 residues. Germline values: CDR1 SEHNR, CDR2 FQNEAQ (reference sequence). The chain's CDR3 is CASSLGIGQPQHF. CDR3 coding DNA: TGTGCCAGCAGCTTAGGGATAGGTCAGCCCCAGCATTTT.

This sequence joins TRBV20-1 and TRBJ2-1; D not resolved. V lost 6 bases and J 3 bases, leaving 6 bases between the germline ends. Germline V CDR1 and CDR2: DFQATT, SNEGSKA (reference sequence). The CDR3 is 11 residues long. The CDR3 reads CSASRYNEQFF. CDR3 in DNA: TGCAGTGCCAGTCGCTACAATGAGCAGTTCTTC.

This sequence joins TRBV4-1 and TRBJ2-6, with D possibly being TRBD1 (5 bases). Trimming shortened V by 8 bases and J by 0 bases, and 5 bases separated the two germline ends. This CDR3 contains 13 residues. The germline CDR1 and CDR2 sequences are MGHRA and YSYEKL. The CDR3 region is CASDSSGANVLTF. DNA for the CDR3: TGCGCCAGCGACAGCTCTGGGGCCAACGTCCTGACTTTC.

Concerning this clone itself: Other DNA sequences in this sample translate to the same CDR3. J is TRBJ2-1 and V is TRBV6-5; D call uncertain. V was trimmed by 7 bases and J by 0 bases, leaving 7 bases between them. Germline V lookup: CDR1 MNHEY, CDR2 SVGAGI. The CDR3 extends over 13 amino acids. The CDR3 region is CASTRSSYNEQFF. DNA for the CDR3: TGTGCCAGCACCAGGTCCTCCTACAATGAGCAGTTCTTC.

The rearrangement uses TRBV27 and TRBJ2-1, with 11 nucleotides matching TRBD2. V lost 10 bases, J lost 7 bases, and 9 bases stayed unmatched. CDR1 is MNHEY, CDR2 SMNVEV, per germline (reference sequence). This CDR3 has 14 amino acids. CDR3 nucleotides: TGTGCCACCTTAGCGGGAGGGCTAGGTAATGAGCAGTTCTTC. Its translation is CATLAGGLGNEQFF.

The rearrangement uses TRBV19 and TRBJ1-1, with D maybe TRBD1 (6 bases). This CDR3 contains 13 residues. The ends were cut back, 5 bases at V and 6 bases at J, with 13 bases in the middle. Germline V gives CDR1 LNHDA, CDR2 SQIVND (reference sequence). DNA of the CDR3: TGTGCCAGTAGTGGAAACAGGGTTTCTGAAGCTTTCTTT. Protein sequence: CASSGNRVSEAFF.